This TCR beta chain comes out of a study of human T cells and chemical hapten exposure. As for the study in general: Patients, mostly women, had alopecia areata, alopecia totalis or alopecia universalis. Broader study findings: Expanded TCRs grouped into significantly more large CDR3 similarity clusters than controls produced. Following DPC sensitization, TCRs present above 1 in 1000 frequency showed no change. The donor cohort had alopecia, so its immune response may not match that of healthy people.

The V gene's germline CDR1 is SGHAT and CDR2 FQDESV (reference sequence). With 6 bases clipped from V and 5 bases from J, the junction kept 24 bases outside the gene matches. CDR3 length equals 20 residues. Worth noting for this clonotype: Its specificity is not known.

TCRdb independently ran MiXCR on the RACE reads; one entry per CDR3 protein. The sample has 300,000 to 450,000 distinct CDR3 sequences; roughly 5.3% are singletons. As to time point: pre-sensitization, week 0. The treatment: therapeutic diphenylcyclopropenone sensitization with weekly scalp DPC. The sequence was obtained from a woman in her forties or fifties with alopecia areata. Some clones in this sample may be carry-over from other donors' samples. The chain couples TRBV11-1 to TRBJ2-1; 8 bases line up with TRBD2. The sample in question was whole blood, obtained in connection with sensitization to the hapten diphenylcyclopropenone (DPC). CDR3 bases: TGTGCCAGCAGTGGGGAGGCCGGGACTAGGGCCCGCCCGGGCGACAATGAGCAGTTCTTC. The encoded protein is CASSGEAGTRARPGDNEQFF.